This T cell receptor (beta chain) originates from a study of cytomegalovirus exposure and HLA in healthy donors. Study-level points and caveats: For most TCR sequences rarity was the rule, although some public TCRs occurred in many donors. A link between a missense DCLRE1C variant and TCR beta V- and J-gene trimming emerged from a later analysis.

Both 60 Vbeta primers and 13 Jbeta primers went into the PCR. The table came from immunoSEQ multiplex PCR; TCRdb's copy has only in-frame clones and leaves some out. The sample lists about 170,000 clones, roughly three quarters occurring once. Germline trimming cut 2 bases from V and 5 bases from J; bases unmatched to any gene: 11. CDR3 length: 17 amino acids. Looked up from germline, CDR1 is SGHDN and CDR2 is FVKESK. Note on this clone: Its antigen remains unknown.

The sequenced sample consisted of PBMCs. The chain links TRBV14 to TRBJ2-2, with 7 nucleotides matching TRBD1. This receptor was identified in a woman aged 45-65 years in good health and CMV-seronegative. CDR3 nucleotides: TGTGCCAGCAGCCAAAGGGGGCTAGCCTCTTATACCGGGGAGCTGTTTTTT. Residues: CASSQRGLASYTGELFF.